This TCR beta chain was identified in a study of T cell responses to AZD1222 COVID-19 vaccine. The CDR3 runs 11 residues. CDR1 and CDR2 from the germline V gene are SGHRS and YFSETQ. V lost 7 bases, J lost 1 base, and 6 bases lay in between. Comment on this clone: The antigen is unknown. At the DNA level, this CDR3 is encoded by other sequences in the same sample as well.

The study, taken as a whole, reports: Within unmutated variant regions lay the reported targets of nearly half of spike-specific TCRs. Across the whole spike, CD4 TCRs peaked at regions 160-218 and 743-854. Seropositive status at baseline applied to only five to seven AZD1222 recipients. Donors skewed white British and female; clonal diversity was possibly underestimated.

This table comes from immunoSEQ multiplex PCR, and its TCRdb copy is limited to in-frame clones, with some not included. Of 200,000 or so clones listed, approximately 87% are singletons. The sequencing here drew on peripheral blood, taken on day 0 of MenACWY control vaccination. The receptor's source is an adult in good health. This chain links TRBV5-1 with TRBJ2-7; no firm D call. CDR3 sequence reads: CASRLSYEQYF. DNA for the CDR3: TGCGCCAGCCGATTATCCTACGAGCAGTACTTC.